The rows below give T cell receptor beta chains drawn from one sample of a study of CD8 T cells in Susac syndrome. TCRdb analysed the immunoSEQ multiplex PCR reads with MiXCR anew, one entry per CDR3 protein. The repertoire holds approximately 210,000 distinct CDR3 sequences, with approximately 95% as singletons. The material sequenced was CD4+ T cells from PBMCs. These TCRs come from a human donor with multiple sclerosis. Each CDR3 is given with its conserved first and last residue. The D gene is left open where the match is weak. The listing skips clone size in some rows; elsewhere it reads once, few, many or a size class.

d_gene: .; j_gene: TRBJ1-2; v_gene: TRBV18; abundance: .; CDR3nt: TGTGCCAGCTCATCCTACGGGGGTGGCTACACCTTC; CDR3aa: CASSSYGGGYTF
d_gene: TRBD2; j_gene: TRBJ2-5; v_gene: TRBV9; abundance: .; CDR3nt: TGTGCCAGCAGCGGAGGAGCGGGAGGGTCAGAGACCCAGTACTTC; CDR3aa: CASSGGAGGSETQYF
d_gene: TRBD2; j_gene: TRBJ2-2; v_gene: TRBV20-1; abundance: once; CDR3nt: TGCAGTGCGAGTAGCGGGAGGAACACCGGGGAGCTGTTTTTT; CDR3aa: CSASSGRNTGELFF
d_gene: .; j_gene: TRBJ1-1; v_gene: TRBV5-6; abundance: .; CDR3nt: TGTGCCAGCAGCTTGAGCTACGCGGGGACTGAAGCTTTCTTT; CDR3aa: CASSLSYAGTEAFF
d_gene: .; j_gene: TRBJ2-5; v_gene: TRBV2; abundance: .; CDR3nt: TGTGCCAGCAGTCGGGACAACCAAGAGACCCAGTACTTC; CDR3aa: CASSRDNQETQYF
d_gene: TRBD1; j_gene: TRBJ1-5; v_gene: TRBV4-1; abundance: .; CDR3nt: TGCGCCAGCAGCCAGCCCGCAAGGGACAGGAGCAATCAGCCCCAGCATTTT; CDR3aa: CASSQPARDRSNQPQHF
d_gene: TRBD2; j_gene: TRBJ2-1; v_gene: TRBV30; abundance: .; CDR3nt: TGTGCCTGGAGTGTAATAGCGGGAGTCATGAATGAGCAGTTCTTC; CDR3aa: CAWSVIAGVMNEQFF
d_gene: .; j_gene: TRBJ2-3; v_gene: TRBV10-2; abundance: .; CDR3nt: TGCGCCAGCAACTTACAGGGTGTTCCAGATACGCAGTATTTT; CDR3aa: CASNLQGVPDTQYF
d_gene: .; j_gene: TRBJ2-7; v_gene: TRBV3-1; abundance: .; CDR3nt: TGTGCCAGCAGCCAGTTAGCTAGCACCTACGAGCAGTACTTC; CDR3aa: CASSQLASTYEQYF
d_gene: TRBD2; j_gene: TRBJ2-5; v_gene: TRBV5-4; abundance: .; CDR3nt: TGTGCCAGCAGCTTCCTACGGACTAGCGGGGGTTTTCAAGAGACCCAGTACTTC; CDR3aa: CASSFLRTSGGFQETQYF
d_gene: TRBD1; j_gene: TRBJ2-5; v_gene: TRBV5-1; abundance: .; CDR3nt: TGCGCCAGCAGCTTGAGACAGGGATTACAAGAGACCCAGTACTTC; CDR3aa: CASSLRQGLQETQYF
d_gene: TRBD2; j_gene: TRBJ2-7; v_gene: TRBV20-1; abundance: .; CDR3nt: TGCAGTGCAATCGAAAGCGGGAGCCTCCACGAGCAGTACTTC; CDR3aa: CSAIESGSLHEQYF
d_gene: .; j_gene: TRBJ2-5; v_gene: TRBV18; abundance: .; CDR3nt: TGTGCCAGCTCACTAACCAATCTACCGGGACTCGAGGAGACCCAGTACTTC; CDR3aa: CASSLTNLPGLEETQYF
d_gene: .; j_gene: TRBJ1-5; v_gene: TRBV29-1; abundance: .; CDR3nt: TGCAGCGTTAAAGGAGGGTCCAATCAGCCCCAGCATTTT; CDR3aa: CSVKGGSNQPQHF
d_gene: .; j_gene: TRBJ2-1; v_gene: TRBV28; abundance: .; CDR3nt: .; CDR3aa: CASSSSYGEQFF
d_gene: TRBD2; j_gene: TRBJ2-3; v_gene: TRBV12-3/TRBV12-4; abundance: .; CDR3nt: TGTGCCAGCAAATCAAGGACTAGCGGCGGCACAGATACGCAGTATTTT; CDR3aa: CASKSRTSGGTDTQYF
d_gene: .; j_gene: TRBJ2-4; v_gene: TRBV2; abundance: .; CDR3nt: TGTGCCAGCAGTGATTTCGTCGGAGAAGACATTCAGTACTTC; CDR3aa: CASSDFVGEDIQYF
d_gene: .; j_gene: TRBJ2-3; v_gene: TRBV18; abundance: .; CDR3nt: TGTGCCAGCTCACCGAAAGAGTCCGCAGGGATTAGCACAGATACGCAGTATTTT; CDR3aa: CASSPKESAGISTDTQYF
d_gene: TRBD1; j_gene: TRBJ1-2; v_gene: TRBV9; abundance: .; CDR3nt: TGTGCCAGCAGCCCTAGCGGGGACAGGCGCTATGGCTACACCTTC; CDR3aa: CASSPSGDRRYGYTF
d_gene: .; j_gene: TRBJ1-4; v_gene: TRBV12-3/TRBV12-4; abundance: .; CDR3nt: TGTGCCAGCAGTTTACTTTATAGCAATGAAAAACTGTTTTTT; CDR3aa: CASSLLYSNEKLFF
d_gene: .; j_gene: TRBJ1-1; v_gene: TRBV30; abundance: .; CDR3nt: TGTGCCTGGGGAAGGCAGAACACTGAAGCTTTCTTT; CDR3aa: CAWGRQNTEAFF
d_gene: TRBD1; j_gene: TRBJ1-1; v_gene: TRBV20-1; abundance: .; CDR3nt: TGCAGTGCAAAGGGACAGGGGGCGTTATGGACCCAAGAAGCTTTCTTT; CDR3aa: CSAKGQGALWTQEAFF
d_gene: .; j_gene: TRBJ2-3; v_gene: TRBV13; abundance: .; CDR3nt: TGTGCCAGCAGCTTAAGGTTGGGGTCTGAAGATACGCAGTATTTT; CDR3aa: CASSLRLGSEDTQYF
d_gene: TRBD2; j_gene: TRBJ2-5; v_gene: TRBV29-1; abundance: .; CDR3nt: TGCAGCGTTGAGGTGGTAGCGGGGGGAAGAGAGACCCAGTACTTC; CDR3aa: CSVEVVAGGRETQYF
d_gene: .; j_gene: TRBJ1-1; v_gene: TRBV12-3/TRBV12-4; abundance: .; CDR3nt: TGTGCCAGCAGTTTCCCCCCGCCGGGGGCCCTTGAAGCTTTCTTT; CDR3aa: CASSFPPPGALEAFF
d_gene: .; j_gene: TRBJ2-5; v_gene: TRBV30; abundance: .; CDR3nt: TGTGCCTGGAGTGGATCCGGGTTCCAAGAGACCCAGTACTTC; CDR3aa: CAWSGSGFQETQYF
d_gene: .; j_gene: TRBJ1-1; v_gene: TRBV30; abundance: .; CDR3nt: TGTGCCTGGAGTCACGTGAACACTGAAGCTTTCTTT; CDR3aa: CAWSHVNTEAFF
d_gene: TRBD1; j_gene: TRBJ2-7; v_gene: TRBV29-1; abundance: .; CDR3nt: TGCAGCGTCACGGGACAGGGGTCCTACGAGCAGTACTTC; CDR3aa: CSVTGQGSYEQYF
d_gene: .; j_gene: TRBJ2-6; v_gene: TRBV7-2; abundance: .; CDR3nt: TGTGCCAGCAGCTTATGGGCCGCTAGCTCTGGGGCCAACGTCCTGACTTTC; CDR3aa: CASSLWAASSGANVLTF
d_gene: TRBD2; j_gene: TRBJ2-5; v_gene: TRBV12-3/TRBV12-4; abundance: .; CDR3nt: TGTGCCAGCAGTTTAGTCGGTAGCGGGAGGCTGGTAGAGACCCAGTACTTC; CDR3aa: CASSLVGSGRLVETQYF
d_gene: TRBD2; j_gene: TRBJ2-5; v_gene: TRBV20-1; abundance: .; CDR3nt: TGCAGTGCTAGGGGACTAGCAGAGACCCAGTACTTC; CDR3aa: CSARGLAETQYF
d_gene: TRBD2; j_gene: TRBJ2-7; v_gene: TRBV3-1; abundance: .; CDR3nt: TGTGCCAGCAGCCAAGCCCCCGGACTAGCGGGAAACTACGAGCAGTACTTC; CDR3aa: CASSQAPGLAGNYEQYF
d_gene: TRBD1; j_gene: TRBJ2-7; v_gene: TRBV24-1; abundance: .; CDR3nt: TGTGCCACCAGTGACCCTTCCACGGACAGGGGTCTCTACGAGCAGTACTTC; CDR3aa: CATSDPSTDRGLYEQYF
d_gene: TRBD2; j_gene: TRBJ2-1; v_gene: TRBV29-1; abundance: .; CDR3nt: TGCAGCGTTGAGCCGGGACTAGCCAACAATGAGCAGTTCTTC; CDR3aa: CSVEPGLANNEQFF
d_gene: .; j_gene: TRBJ2-7; v_gene: TRBV6-1; abundance: .; CDR3nt: TGTGCCAGCAGGGCCTCGGGCATGTCCGAGCAGTACTTC; CDR3aa: CASRASGMSEQYF
d_gene: TRBD1; j_gene: TRBJ1-4; v_gene: TRBV14; abundance: .; CDR3nt: TGTGCCAGCAGCCGGCTAGGACAGGGAGGTAATGAAAAACTGTTTTTT; CDR3aa: CASSRLGQGGNEKLFF
d_gene: TRBD1; j_gene: TRBJ1-1; v_gene: TRBV29-1; abundance: .; CDR3nt: TGCAGCGCAACCACAGGGGTCCAGTTCATGAACACTGAAGCTTTCTTT; CDR3aa: CSATTGVQFMNTEAFF
d_gene: TRBD1; j_gene: TRBJ1-1; v_gene: TRBV19; abundance: .; CDR3nt: TGTGCCAGTAGTATAACAGGGACAGAGCCGATCGAAGCTTTCTTT; CDR3aa: CASSITGTEPIEAFF
d_gene: TRBD2; j_gene: TRBJ2-5; v_gene: TRBV5-1; abundance: .; CDR3nt: TGCGCCAGCAGCCTAAAAGCGGGGGAGACCCAGTACTTC; CDR3aa: CASSLKAGETQYF
d_gene: .; j_gene: TRBJ1-2; v_gene: TRBV29-1; abundance: .; CDR3nt: TGCAGCGTTGGACAGGATACCTTC; CDR3aa: CSVGQDTF
d_gene: .; j_gene: TRBJ2-7; v_gene: TRBV29-1; abundance: .; CDR3nt: TGCAGCGTTGTTGGGCAGGGTCCCTACGAGCAGTACTTC; CDR3aa: CSVVGQGPYEQYF